The 30 T cell receptor beta chains listed next were all sequenced from one sample in a study of beta chain features in type 1 diabetes. Reverse transcription of all isolated RNA meant that expressed TCRB transcripts were sequenced. Repertoires were generated with immunoSEQ multiplex PCR, while TCRdb's copy carries only in-frame clones and drops some. The top ten hold approximately 2% of the sample, which has 150,000 to 160,000 clones, 11% seen once. The specimen sequenced was central memory CD4+ T cells from blood. These receptors were taken from a man between 18 and 29 years old in good health.

This clone was detected a few times. The J gene is TRBJ2-3, the V gene TRBV5-1; D is unclear. CDR1 and CDR2 (germline): SGHRS, YFSETQ. The V end was cut by 0 bases, the J end by 2 bases, with 13 bases between. CDR3 length: 16 amino acids. The CDR3 spells CASSLGRSSDTDTQYF. CDR3 DNA: TGCGCCAGCAGCTTGGGGCGGAGCAGCGACACAGATACGCAGTATTTT.

The V gene is TRBV20-1, the J gene TRBJ1-5; TRBD1 agrees at 7 bases. Germline CDR1 DFQATT, CDR2 SNEGSKA (reference sequence). The CDR3 consists of 11 residues. J gave up 9 bases and V 5 bases, and 4 bases lay outside the gene matches. As DNA, the CDR3 is TGCAGTGCTCGCGGGGACAGGCCCCAGCATTTT. It codes for CSARGDRPQHF.

This clone was picked up a small number of times. The V call is TRBV25-1, the J call TRBJ2-7; TRBD2 matches at 11 bases. Germline V gene data show CDR1 as MGHDK and CDR2 as SYGVNS. After removal of 6 bases from V and 3 bases from J, the junction contained 7 bases not matched to a gene. CDR3 length equals 15 residues. CDR3 in amino acids: CASSGGTSGNYEQYF. CDR3 nucleotide sequence: TGTGCCAGCAGCGGCGGGACTAGCGGAAACTACGAGCAGTACTTC.

The V and J genes are TRBV9 and TRBJ2-7; no reliable D call. The V and J ends lost 3 bases and 3 bases respectively, with 10 bases between them. Germline-derived CDR1 and CDR2 are SGDLS and YYNGEE. The CDR3 length is 13 residues. CDR3: CASSDKSSYEQYF. The CDR3 DNA is TGTGCCAGCAGCGACAAGTCAAGCTACGAGCAGTACTTC. The full variable domain, rest sourced from reference TRBV9 and TRBJ2-7, is DSGVTQTPKHLITATGQRVTLRCSPRSGDLSVYWYQQSLDQGLQFLIQYYNGEERAKGNILERFSAQQFPDLHSELNLSSLELGDSALYFCASSDKSSYEQYFGPGTRLTVT.

The chain combines TRBV29-1 with TRBJ2-3; D is unresolved. The CDR3 runs 14 residues. The germline V gene encodes CDR1 SQVTM and CDR2 ANQGSEA. The V and J ends lost 7 bases and 1 base respectively, with 15 bases between them. CDR3 residues: CSAYVLVGTDTQYF. The CDR3 DNA follows: TGCAGCGCCTACGTTCTAGTTGGCACAGATACGCAGTATTTT.

This rearrangement joins TRBV29-1 to TRBJ2-7; D unresolved. V was shortened by 5 bases and J by 0 bases, with 14 bases between the two germline ends. Germline CDR1 and CDR2: SQVTM and ANQGSEA. This CDR3 is 14 amino acids long. As DNA, the CDR3 is TGCAGCGTTAGGCCCCTACAGAGCTCCTACGAGCAGTACTTC. This codes for CSVRPLQSSYEQYF.

This clone was counted a few times. In nucleotides, the CDR3 is TGCGCCAGCAGTCTTCCGGGTTTCAACTATGGCTACACCTTC. Protein product: CASSLPGFNYGYTF. J is TRBJ1-2 and V is TRBV23-1, with D hard to call. TRBV23-1 is filed as an ORF, its function uncertain. Trimming stripped 4 bases from V and 2 bases from J, with 11 bases between. The CDR3 is 14 residues long.

This clone was detected many times. The chain joins TRBV2 to TRBJ2-1; TRBD2 matches at 10 bases. The CDR3 is made up of 14 amino acids. Losses at the gene ends were 5 bases for V and 7 bases for J; bases not matched to a gene: 5. Germline values: CDR1 SNHLY, CDR2 FYNNEI. CDR3 loop: CASSSGGARNEQFF. The CDR3 DNA sequence: TGTGCCAGCAGTAGCGGGGGGGCACGGAATGAGCAGTTCTTC.

In this sample, this clone turned up a few times. The chain recombines TRBV6-5 with TRBJ2-5; 11 nucleotides match TRBD1. Trimming removed 6 bases from V and 1 base from J; junction bases left unmatched: 4. Germline CDR1 and CDR2: MNHEY and SVGAGI. The CDR3 is made up of 15 amino acids. CDR3 nucleotide sequence: TGTGCCAGCAGGCGCGGGACAGGGGGCCAAGAGACCCAGTACTTC. Amino acids: CASRRGTGGQETQYF.

There are many counts of this clone. The V gene is TRBV5-4, the J gene TRBJ2-4; D gene ambiguous. The V gene's germline CDR1 is SGHNT and CDR2 YYREEE (reference sequence). CDR3 length: 16 residues. Deletions cut 4 bases from V and 0 bases from J, with 14 bases between. The CDR3 DNA reads TGTGCCAGCAGCCCCGGACGGTCCTTAGCCAAAAACATTCAGTACTTC. It is translated as CASSPGRSLAKNIQYF.

The V call is TRBV29-1, the J call TRBJ1-2; D is unresolved. V dropped 3 bases and J dropped 4 bases, with 9 bases sitting between them. The CDR3 totals 12 residues. Germline loops: CDR1 SQVTM, CDR2 ANQGSEA. The CDR3, as DNA: TGCAGCGTTGAGTGGGGAGGCTATGGCTACACCTTC. It specifies CSVEWGGYGYTF.

This chain links TRBV29-1 with TRBJ2-5, with 10 bases that match TRBD1. This CDR3 has 14 residues. V lost 4 bases, J lost 0 bases, and 2 bases stayed unmatched. Germline V CDR1 and CDR2: SQVTM, ANQGSEA. The CDR3 region is CSVAGQGYQETQYF. CDR3 nucleotides: TGCAGCGTTGCGGGACAGGGGTACCAAGAGACCCAGTACTTC.

V and J are TRBV9 and TRBJ1-2, with TRBD1 matching over 10 bases. V trimming: 0 bases; J trimming: 6 bases; junction bases outside the gene matches: 5. Germline V gene data show CDR1 as SGDLS and CDR2 as YYNGEE. The CDR3 covers 15 residues. The CDR3 loop reads CASSVARQGADGYTF. CDR3 sequence (DNA): TGTGCCAGCAGCGTAGCTCGACAGGGGGCGGATGGCTACACCTTC.

This clone was seen once. V and J are TRBV9 and TRBJ2-7; D possibly corresponds to TRBD2 (5 bases). There are 16 residues in the CDR3. The germline CDR1 and CDR2 sequences are SGDLS and YYNGEE. The V end was cut by 3 bases, the J end by 1 base, with 17 bases between. The CDR3 bases are TGTGCCAGCAGCGAAGGACTGGCGAAGGGATCCTACGAGCAGTACTTC. This codes for CASSEGLAKGSYEQYF. Combining the CDR3 with reference TRBV9 and TRBJ2-7 gives the whole variable domain DSGVTQTPKHLITATGQRVTLRCSPRSGDLSVYWYQQSLDQGLQFLIQYYNGEERAKGNILERFSAQQFPDLHSELNLSSLELGDSALYFCASSEGLAKGSYEQYFGPGTRLTVT.

The gene calls are TRBV14 and TRBJ2-1; D possibly matches TRBD1 or TRBD2 (5 bases each). V was pared by 2 bases and J by 14 bases, with 16 bases between. This CDR3 is 13 amino acids long. Germline V gene sequence: CDR1 SGHDN, CDR2 FVKESK. The CDR3, as DNA: TGTGCCAGCAGCCAACACGGGGCAGTTCGGGAGTTCTTC. Translated, it gives CASSQHGAVREFF.

The chain is built from TRBV5-1 and TRBJ1-1, with unresolved D. The CDR3 is 13 amino acids. CDR1 and CDR2 (germline): SGHRS, YFSETQ. Trimming left V 2 bases short and J 5 bases short, with 10 bases between. The CDR3 spells CASSLLSGTEAFF. The CDR3 region has the DNA TGCGCCAGCAGCTTACTCTCGGGAACTGAAGCTTTCTTT.

The V gene is TRBV15, the J gene TRBJ1-5; 10 nucleotides line up with TRBD1. Germline lookup yields CDR1 LNHNV and CDR2 YYDKDF (reference sequence). This CDR3 is 15 amino acids long. Trimming cost V 1 base and J 5 bases; bases outside gene matches: 2. CDR3 amino acids: CATSRAGTGDQPQHF. DNA for the CDR3: TGTGCCACCAGCAGAGCCGGGACAGGGGATCAGCCCCAGCATTTT. The complete variable domain, with remaining parts taken from reference TRBV15 and TRBJ1-5, reads DAMVIQNPRYQVTQFGKPVTLSCSQTLNHNVMYWYQQKSSQAPKLLFHYYDKDFNNEADTPDNFQSRRPNTSFCFLDIRSPGLGDTAMYLCATSRAGTGDQPQHFGDGTRLSIL.

J is TRBJ1-2 and V is TRBV6-6, with D perhaps matching TRBD1 (6 bases). The length of the CDR3 is 13 residues. CDR1 is MNHNY, CDR2 SVGAGI, per germline (reference sequence). Trimming cost V 6 bases and J 4 bases, with 12 bases left between them. The CDR3 DNA sequence: TGTGCCAGCAGCCCACAGGGAAGCTATGGCTACACCTTC. Amino acids: CASSPQGSYGYTF.

The chain is built from TRBV7-3 and TRBJ2-1; tentatively, D is TRBD2 (5 bases). This CDR3 comprises 14 residues. Germline lookup yields CDR1 SGHTA and CDR2 FQGTGA. Between the trimmed V and J ends, which lost 0 bases and 7 bases, there was a span of 10 bases. The CDR3 loop is CASSLTLARNEQFF. In DNA form, the CDR3 reads TGTGCCAGCAGCTTAACGCTAGCCCGGAATGAGCAGTTCTTC.

The chain combines TRBV27 with TRBJ1-5; D is perhaps TRBD1 (6 bases). Looked up from germline, CDR1 is MNHEY and CDR2 is SMNVEV (reference sequence). The ends were cut back, 2 bases at V and 1 base at J, with 12 bases in the middle. The length of the CDR3 is 16 residues. The CDR3 is CASSLKAGVSNQPQHF. The CDR3 nucleotides are TGTGCCAGCAGTTTAAAGGCAGGGGTCAGCAATCAGCCCCAGCATTTT.

The chain employs TRBV2 and TRBJ2-7; D is unclear. There are 11 residues in the CDR3. Trimming shortened V by 4 bases and J by 4 bases, and 5 bases separated the two germline ends. CDR1 is SNHLY and CDR2 is FYNNEI in the germline V gene. The CDR3 nucleotides read TGTGCCAGCAGTGCCAAGTACGAGCAGTACTTC. This translates into CASSAKYEQYF.

This clone turned up a few times. The chain carries TRBV7-2 and TRBJ2-4, with D tentatively TRBD1 or TRBD2 (5 bases each). V lost 5 bases and J 2 bases, leaving 22 bases between the germline ends. This CDR3 spans 18 amino acids. CDR1 and CDR2 from the germline V gene are SGHTA and FQGNSA. CDR3 bases: TGTGCCAGCAGCCCTCCCGCTCCTCGGGACGGCTCCAAAAACATTCAGTACTTC. It codes for CASSPPAPRDGSKNIQYF.

This clone occurred a few times. The chain carries TRBV4-2 and TRBJ2-1, with D perhaps matching TRBD2 (6 bases). V lost 0 bases to trimming and J lost 4 bases, with 10 bases between them. The CDR3 contains 15 residues. The germline V gene encodes CDR1 LGHNA and CDR2 YNFKEQ. CDR3 nucleotide sequence: TGTGCCAGCAGCCAAGAGCTAGCGCCGTACAATGAGCAGTTCTTC. Translation gives CASSQELAPYNEQFF.

This sequence joins TRBV28 and TRBJ1-4; TRBD1 agrees at 9 bases. After removal of 7 bases from V and 8 bases from J, the junction contained 8 bases not matched to a gene. CDR3 length: 14 amino acids. Germline V CDR1 and CDR2: MDHEN, SYDVKM. For the CDR3, the DNA is TGTGCCAGCAAATCGGGACAGGGCTGGGAAAAACTGTTTTTT. Its translation: CASKSGQGWEKLFF.

The CDR3 DNA reads as TGCAGCGTTGGTTTTCGCTACGAGCAGTACTTC. This encodes CSVGFRYEQYF. The V call is TRBV29-1, the J call TRBJ2-5; D gene unclear. The tail of the sequence fits TRBJ2-7 better, so the J call may be wrong. Per the germline V gene, CDR1 is SQVTM and CDR2 is ANQGSEA. The CDR3 is 11 residues long.

This rearrangement joins TRBV5-1 to TRBJ2-6; D possibly corresponds to TRBD1 (6 bases). Germline-derived CDR1 and CDR2 are SGHRS and YFSETQ. This CDR3 is 16 amino acids long. V was pared by 0 bases and J by 2 bases, with 9 bases between. CDR3 nucleotides: TGCGCCAGCAGCTTGGCATACAGGGCTGGGGCCAACGTCCTGACTTTC. Its translation: CASSLAYRAGANVLTF.

This clone has more than one count but fewer than ten. The chain employs TRBV5-1 and TRBJ2-3; D remains ambiguous. This CDR3 contains 16 residues. The germline V gene has CDR1 SGHRS and CDR2 YFSETQ. V was cut by 0 bases and J by 0 bases, with 11 bases left in between. The CDR3 DNA sequence: TGCGCCAGCAGCTTGGGATCCCCAATTAGCACAGATACGCAGTATTTT. As protein: CASSLGSPISTDTQYF.

This clone was counted many times. The chain links TRBV14 to TRBJ2-5; D is undetermined. V was shortened by 4 bases and J by 1 base, with 7 bases between the two germline ends. This CDR3 is 13 amino acids long. The germline V gene encodes CDR1 SGHDN and CDR2 FVKESK. The CDR3: CASSRKGQETQYF. The CDR3 bases are TGTGCCAGCAGCCGGAAGGGCCAAGAGACCCAGTACTTC.

This clone was seen a few times. The V and J genes are TRBV5-1 and TRBJ1-1; 9 positions agree with TRBD1. CDR3 size: 14 residues. CDR1 SGHRS and CDR2 YFSETQ come from the germline V gene. With 0 bases clipped from V and 8 bases from J, the junction kept 5 bases outside the gene matches. The CDR3 coding sequence is TGCGCCAGCAGCTTGGACAGGGGGCTGGTGGAAGCTTTCTTT. This encodes CASSLDRGLVEAFF.

This chain's CDR3 is CASSYQLNQPQHF. CDR3 sequence (DNA): TGTGCCAGCAGTTACCAACTGAATCAGCCCCAGCATTTT. The chain carries TRBV6-5 and TRBJ1-5; D unclear. Germline V lookup: CDR1 MNHEY, CDR2 SVGAGI. The length of the CDR3 is 13 residues. The germline V and J ends were trimmed by 2 bases and 4 bases, with 6 bases remaining between them.